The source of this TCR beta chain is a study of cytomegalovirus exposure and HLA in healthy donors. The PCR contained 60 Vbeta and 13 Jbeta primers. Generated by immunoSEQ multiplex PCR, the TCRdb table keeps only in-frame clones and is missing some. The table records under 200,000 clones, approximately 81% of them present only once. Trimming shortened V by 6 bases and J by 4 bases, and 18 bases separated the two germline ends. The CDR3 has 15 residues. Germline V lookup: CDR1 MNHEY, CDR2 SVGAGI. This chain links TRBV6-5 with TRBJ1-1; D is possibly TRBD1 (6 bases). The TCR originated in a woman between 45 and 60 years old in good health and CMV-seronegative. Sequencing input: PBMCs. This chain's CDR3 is CASSSGGVQGTEAFF. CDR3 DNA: TGTGCCAGCAGCTCCGGGGGGGTACAGGGCACTGAAGCTTTCTTT.